Presented here are 18 T cell receptor beta chains from one specimen sequenced in a study. TCRdb redid the calling of the RT-PCR reads with MiXCR, one entry per CDR3 protein. The repertoire holds around 700,000 distinct CDR3 sequences, with about 14% as singletons. Sequenced sample: memory CD4+ T cells from blood. These receptors came from a female donor in good health, serving as a healthy control.

The chain employs TRBV28 and TRBJ2-1; possibly TRBD1 for D (6 bases). The CDR3 totals 15 residues. The V and J ends lost 7 bases and 5 bases respectively, with 18 bases between them. The germline gives CDR1 MDHEN, CDR2 SYDVKM. CDR3 in amino acids: CASKVQGQNNNEQFF. In DNA, the CDR3 is TGTGCCAGCAAAGTACAGGGTCAAAACAACAATGAGCAGTTCTTC.

This clonotype was counted many times. V and J are TRBV29-1 and TRBJ2-3; 7 bases line up with TRBD2. V shed 0 bases and J 0 bases; nucleotides not matched to a gene: 12. Germline CDR1 is SQVTM and CDR2 is ANQGSEA. This CDR3 contains 18 residues. CDR3 nucleotide sequence: TGCAGCGTTGAAGAAGGTTGGGCTAGCGGTGATAGCACAGATACGCAGTATTTT. This translates into CSVEEGWASGDSTDTQYF.

A few counts support this clonotype. The chain recombines TRBV19 with TRBJ2-5; no clear D gene. Trimming stripped 5 bases from V and 4 bases from J, with 11 bases between. The CDR3 runs to 13 residues. CDR1 and CDR2 from the germline V gene are LNHDA and SQIVND (reference sequence). The CDR3 sequence is CASSGISRETQYF. Written as DNA, the CDR3 is TGTGCCAGTAGTGGGATCTCTCGAGAGACCCAGTACTTC.

This clonotype was counted between two and nine times. The chain uses TRBV10-3 and TRBJ1-2; no clear D. With 4 bases removed from V and 1 base from J, the gap between germline ends came to 19 bases. This CDR3 spans 17 amino acids. CDR1 is ENHRY, CDR2 SYGVKD, per germline. The CDR3 spells CAISGGRTPHFNYGYTF. For the CDR3, the DNA is TGTGCCATCAGTGGAGGACGGACCCCCCACTTTAACTATGGCTACACCTTC.

The table lists this clonotype with a few counts. This chain uses TRBV4-3 with TRBJ2-6; D is unclear. CDR1 and CDR2 from the germline V gene are LGHNA and YSLEER. The CDR3 has 16 amino acids. Trimming removed 0 bases from V and 2 bases from J, with 8 bases in between. The CDR3 nucleotides are TGCGCCAGCAGCCAAGATCTTTTAGCTGGGGCCAACGTCCTGACTTTC. It encodes CASSQDLLAGANVLTF.

CDR3 nucleotides: TGCAGTGCTAGCGAAGAGGGGCACCGAAAACTGTTTTTT. It codes for CSASEEGHRKLFF. The V and J genes are TRBV20-1 and TRBJ1-4; TRBD1 might be the D (5 bases). The CDR3 is 13 amino acids. Germline CDR1 DFQATT, CDR2 SNEGSKA (reference sequence). Trimming cost V 3 bases and J 10 bases, with 15 bases left between them.

The chain joins TRBV12-3 or TRBV12-4 to TRBJ2-1; maybe TRBD2 (5 bases). The CDR3 runs to 13 residues. V shed 2 bases and J shed 10 bases, with 12 bases lying between them. CDR3 sequence (DNA): TGTGCCAGCAGTTTAATGGCCTCGGGGGAGCAGTTCTTC. Amino acids: CASSLMASGEQFF.

This clonotype was counted only a few times. V and J are TRBV6-5 and TRBJ2-2; D not certain. Trimming stripped 6 bases from V and 4 bases from J, with 6 bases between. Germline V gene sequence: CDR1 MNHEY, CDR2 SVGAGI. The CDR3 runs 12 residues. CDR3 residues: CASSPFTGELFF. The CDR3 DNA is TGTGCCAGCAGCCCATTCACCGGGGAGCTGTTTTTT.

In this sample, this clonotype turned up many times. This chain links TRBV20-1 with TRBJ2-3, with D hard to call. Germline lookup yields CDR1 DFQATT and CDR2 SNEGSKA (reference sequence). The germline V and J ends were trimmed by 6 bases and 4 bases, with 17 bases remaining between them. The CDR3 has 14 amino acids. The CDR3 protein is CSAPALRGSDTQYF. In nucleotides, the CDR3 is TGCAGTGCGCCGGCCCTACGAGGTTCAGATACGCAGTATTTT.

A few counts support this clonotype. The V call is TRBV6-1, the J call TRBJ1-6; no definite D call. The CDR3 totals 14 residues. CDR1 and CDR2 from the germline V gene are MNHNS and SASEGT. V dropped 3 bases and J dropped 11 bases, with 14 bases sitting between them. As DNA, the CDR3 is TGTGCCAGCAGTGAGGTCCAGTTTGATACACCCCTCCACTTT. It codes for CASSEVQFDTPLHF.

In this sample, this clonotype turned up a few times. The genes are TRBV4-3 and TRBJ1-5; D might be TRBD1 (6 bases). The CDR3 has 17 amino acids. Trimming removed 6 bases at V and 0 bases at J, with 18 bases between. In germline, CDR1 is LGHNA, CDR2 YSLEER. The CDR3: CASRRDIVRYSNQPQHF. As DNA, the CDR3 is TGCGCCAGCAGGCGGGACATCGTACGATATAGCAATCAGCCCCAGCATTTT.

This clonotype was counted ten times or more. The chain has TRBV7-6 and TRBJ1-5; TRBD1 aligns across 11 bases. This CDR3 contains 15 residues. Germline V gene sequence: CDR1 SGHVS, CDR2 FNYEAQ. V trimming: 1 base; J trimming: 5 bases; junction bases outside the gene matches: 1. CDR3 bases: TGTGCCAGCAGCTTAGGGACAGGGGGCGATCAGCCCCAGCATTTT. Amino acids: CASSLGTGGDQPQHF.

This chain uses TRBV20-1 with TRBJ1-1; D gene ambiguous. The V end was cut by 6 bases, the J end by 3 bases, with 11 bases between. Germline CDR1 DFQATT, CDR2 SNEGSKA (reference sequence). The CDR3 runs 12 residues. The CDR3 DNA is TGCAGTGCCCTCGACGGCTACACTGAAGCTTTCTTT. Protein: CSALDGYTEAFF.

This clonotype was recorded at least ten times. The V and J genes are TRBV4-3 and TRBJ2-1; D ambiguous. CDR1 is LGHNA, CDR2 YSLEER, per germline. The CDR3 runs to 15 residues. The V and J ends lost 0 bases and 4 bases respectively, with 10 bases between them. The chain's CDR3 is CASSQEMPSYNEQFF. The DNA for the CDR3 is TGCGCCAGCAGCCAAGAGATGCCCAGTTACAATGAGCAGTTCTTC.

The chain links TRBV9 to TRBJ2-6; either TRBD1 or TRBD2 may supply D (5 bases each). This CDR3 contains 17 residues. Germline CDR1 is SGDLS and CDR2 is YYNGEE. The ends were cut back, 3 bases at V and 0 bases at J, with 13 bases in the middle. CDR3 protein: CASSAEGLRSGANVLTF. Written as DNA, the CDR3 is TGTGCCAGCAGCGCCGAGGGGTTGCGCTCTGGGGCCAACGTCCTGACTTTC.

This clonotype was found a few times. The chain carries TRBV10-3 and TRBJ1-1, with unresolved D. The CDR3 is made up of 13 amino acids. Germline loops: CDR1 ENHRY, CDR2 SYGVKD. With 6 bases removed from V and 4 bases from J, the gap between germline ends came to 12 bases. The CDR3 DNA follows: TGTGCCATCAGGGATGACACCGTCACTGAAGCTTTCTTT. This codes for CAIRDDTVTEAFF.

This clonotype was recorded a few times. J is TRBJ2-3 and V is TRBV6-1, with D perhaps matching TRBD1 (6 bases). This CDR3 has 16 amino acids. With 0 bases removed from V and 1 base from J, the gap between germline ends came to 11 bases. The germline V gene has CDR1 MNHNS and CDR2 SASEGT. The CDR3 loop is CASSEASQGRTDTQYF. CDR3 bases: TGTGCCAGCAGTGAAGCGTCCCAGGGGCGCACAGATACGCAGTATTTT.

This clonotype has at least ten counts. This chain uses TRBV24-1 with TRBJ2-1; the match to TRBD2 covers 7 bases. Germline V gene data show CDR1 as KGHDR and CDR2 as SFDVKD. V shed 3 bases, J shed 1 base, and the junction held 11 bases outside the gene matches. The CDR3 spans 18 residues. In DNA, the CDR3 is TGTGCCACCAGTGATCTACGGTGGCGGGAGTTGTCCTACAATGAGCAGTTCTTC. It specifies CATSDLRWRELSYNEQFF.